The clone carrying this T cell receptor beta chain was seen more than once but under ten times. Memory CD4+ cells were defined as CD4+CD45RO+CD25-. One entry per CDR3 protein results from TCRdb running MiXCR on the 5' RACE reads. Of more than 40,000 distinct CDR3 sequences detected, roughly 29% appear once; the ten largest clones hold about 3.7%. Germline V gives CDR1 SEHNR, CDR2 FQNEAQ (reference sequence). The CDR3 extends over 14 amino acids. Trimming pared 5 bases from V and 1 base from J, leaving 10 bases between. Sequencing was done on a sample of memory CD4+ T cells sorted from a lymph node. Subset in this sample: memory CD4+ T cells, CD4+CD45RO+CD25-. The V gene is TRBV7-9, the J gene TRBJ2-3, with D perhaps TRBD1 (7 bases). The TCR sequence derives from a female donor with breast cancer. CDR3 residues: CASSQGGGTDTQYF. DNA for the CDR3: TGTGCCAGCAGCCAGGGGGGCGGCACAGATACGCAGTATTTT.